These 17 T cell receptor beta chains were sequenced from one sample in a study of blood T cell repertoires in COVID-19. Clones were read by immunoSEQ multiplex PCR, and TCRdb kept only the in-frame ones, dropping some. The repertoire holds 150,000 to 200,000 clones, approximately 80% seen once, with 9.1% in the top ten. Sequenced material: peripheral blood. Source of these receptors: a woman of 80 years or more with active or convalescent COVID-19.

The rearrangement uses TRBV18 and TRBJ1-1, with 9 bases matching TRBD1. From germline, CDR1 is KGHSH and CDR2 LQKENI. The CDR3 totals 16 residues. The junction had 4 bases not matched to a gene; V was cut back by 1 base and J by 1 base. The CDR3 sequence: CASSPQQGQGNTEAFF. In DNA, the CDR3 is TGTGCCAGCTCACCACAACAGGGACAGGGGAACACTGAAGCTTTCTTT.

This sequence joins TRBV2 and TRBJ2-7, with 8 bases matching TRBD1. CDR1 is SNHLY and CDR2 is FYNNEI in the germline V gene. This CDR3 comprises 14 residues. Trimming removed 5 bases from V and 2 bases from J; junction bases left unmatched: 5. The chain's CDR3 is CASSFGTGTYEQYF. The CDR3 coding sequence is TGTGCCAGCAGTTTTGGGACAGGAACCTACGAGCAGTACTTC. Full variable domain (missing parts from reference TRBV2 and TRBJ2-7): EPEVTQTPSHQVTQMGQEVILRCVPISNHLYFYWYRQILGQKVEFLVSFYNNEISEKSEIFDDQFSVERPDGSNFTLKIRSTKLEDSAMYFCASSFGTGTYEQYFGPGTRLTVT.

The table lists this clone with a few counts. The rearrangement links TRBV20-1 to TRBJ2-7, with TRBD1 as a possible D gene (7 bases). V dropped 3 bases and J dropped 2 bases, with 14 bases sitting between them. The CDR3 is made up of 14 amino acids. The germline V gene has CDR1 DFQATT and CDR2 SNEGSKA (reference sequence). As DNA, the CDR3 is TGCAGTGCTAGTCGTCAGGGGGGAACCTACGAGCAGTACTTC. Residues: CSASRQGGTYEQYF.

This clone was detected once. V and J are TRBV7-2 and TRBJ1-2; 10 nucleotides align to TRBD1. CDR1 SGHTA and CDR2 FQGNSA come from the germline V gene. Trimming at V came to 1 base and at J to 3 bases, leaving 8 bases not matched to a gene. This CDR3 is built from 17 residues. The CDR3 DNA sequence: TGTGCCAGCAGCTTAGGAGTCTGGGACAGGGGATACTATGGCTACACCTTC. It encodes CASSLGVWDRGYYGYTF.

This clone was seen more than once but under ten times. J is TRBJ1-2 and V is TRBV29-1, with 7 bases fitting TRBD1. The germline V gene encodes CDR1 SQVTM and CDR2 ANQGSEA. V was clipped by 7 bases and J by 2 bases; unmatched bases: 7. This CDR3 is 13 amino acids long. In nucleotides, the CDR3 is TGCAGCGGCATAACAGGGGAGAACTATGGCTACACCTTC. It specifies CSGITGENYGYTF.

The chain joins TRBV2 to TRBJ2-7; 8 bases are a match to TRBD2. The germline V gene has CDR1 SNHLY and CDR2 FYNNEI. The CDR3 loop spans 16 amino acids. The V gene end was trimmed by 1 base and the J gene end by 7 bases; junction bases not matched to a gene: 12. The CDR3 DNA sequence: TGTGCCAGCAGTGAAGACATGGGAGCGGGGGAGCAAGAGCAGTACTTC. Its translation is CASSEDMGAGEQEQYF.

The gene calls are TRBV6-2 or TRBV6-3 and TRBJ1-2; D not resolved. Germline CDR1 and CDR2: MNHEY and SVGEGT. The CDR3 spans 14 residues. V was shortened by 0 bases and J by 5 bases, with 10 bases between the two germline ends. The chain's CDR3 is CASSYSVQPYGYTF. In DNA, the CDR3 is TGTGCCAGCAGTTACTCCGTACAGCCATATGGCTACACCTTC.

V usage is TRBV19 and J usage is TRBJ1-2; 8 nucleotides match TRBD1. CDR3 size: 13 residues. The germline CDR1 and CDR2 sequences are LNHDA and SQIVND (reference sequence). V shed 9 bases, J shed 6 bases, and the junction held 9 bases outside the gene matches. CDR3 coding DNA: TGTGCCAGCAGAATCAGGGGGCAGGATGGCTACACCTTC. Amino acid sequence: CASRIRGQDGYTF.

The V and J genes are TRBV3-1 (or the pseudogene TRBV3-2) and TRBJ2-3, with 10 positions matching TRBD2. V was pared by 4 bases and J by 2 bases, with 6 bases of the junction left unmatched. The germline V gene encodes CDR1 LGHDT and CDR2 YNNKEL (reference sequence). This CDR3 is built from 16 residues. DNA of the CDR3: TGTGCCAGCAGCCCGGCTAGCGGGGGCCCCACAGATACGCAGTATTTT. Translating gives CASSPASGGPTDTQYF.

The genes are TRBV7-2 and TRBJ2-1, with 8 bases matching TRBD1. Germline V gives CDR1 SGHTA, CDR2 FQGNSA. This CDR3 contains 14 residues. J was trimmed by 6 bases and V by 4 bases; bases with no gene match: 5. The CDR3, as DNA: TGTGCCAGCAGCTCGACAGGGGTAAGCAATGAGCAGTTCTTC. Translated: CASSSTGVSNEQFF. Based on the CDR3 plus reference TRBV7-2 and TRBJ2-1, the full variable domain is GAGVSQSPSNKVTEKGKDVELRCDPISGHTALYWYRQSLGQGLEFLIYFQGNSAPDKSGLPSDRFSAERTGGSVSTLTIQRTQQEDSAVYLCASSSTGVSNEQFFGPGTRLTVL.

This sequence joins TRBV11-3 and TRBJ1-1, with D uncertain. Germline CDR1 reads SGHNT; CDR2 reads YENEEA. Trimming stripped 7 bases from V and 2 bases from J, with 14 bases between. The CDR3 contains 14 residues. The CDR3 nucleotides read TGTGCCAGCACGGACCGAGGAGGTAACACTGAAGCTTTCTTT. This translates into CASTDRGGNTEAFF.

Here the CDR3 reads CASSDGQGAGEQYF. In DNA form, the CDR3 reads TGTGCCAGCAGTGATGGACAGGGGGCGGGGGAGCAGTACTTC. The J gene is TRBJ2-7, the V gene TRBV6-1; 11 bases are shared with TRBD1. Germline V gene lookup returns CDR1 MNHNS and CDR2 SASEGT. V lost 3 bases and J lost 7; bases outside the gene matches: 5. The CDR3 consists of 14 residues.

The table lists this clone with a few counts. V and J are TRBV7-2 and TRBJ1-3; no reliable D call. V was cut by 1 base and J by 1 base, with 8 bases left in between. The CDR3 has 15 residues. Per germline, CDR1 SGHTA and CDR2 FQGNSA. In DNA, the CDR3 is TGTGCCAGCAGCTTAGGAGGGATTTCTGGAAACACCATATATTTT. The encoded protein is CASSLGGISGNTIYF.

The gene calls are TRBV6-5 and TRBJ1-1, with D possibly TRBD1 on 5 matching bases. Germline V CDR1 and CDR2: MNHEY, SVGAGI. The germline V and J ends were trimmed by 0 bases and 0 bases, with 8 bases remaining between them. CDR3 length: 15 residues. The CDR3 loop reads CASSYSRRVNTEAFF. The DNA of the CDR3 is TGTGCCAGCAGTTACTCCCGCAGGGTGAACACTGAAGCTTTCTTT.

The rearrangement uses TRBV15 and TRBJ1-4; no definite D call. The CDR3 has 14 residues. Germline CDR1 reads LNHNV; CDR2 reads YYDKDF (reference sequence). V was shortened by 0 bases and J by 6 bases, with 8 bases between the two germline ends. The CDR3 sequence is CATSRDRVYEKLFF. CDR3 sequence (DNA): TGTGCCACCAGCAGAGATCGGGTTTATGAAAAACTGTTTTTT.

The rearrangement joins TRBV18 to TRBJ1-2, with 10 bases aligning to TRBD1. V lost 4 bases, J lost 2 bases, and 10 bases stayed unmatched. This CDR3 comprises 17 residues. Germline CDR1 and CDR2: KGHSH and LQKENI. CDR3 sequence reads: CASSLDRGPQGNYGYTF. The CDR3 nucleotides are TGTGCCAGCTCACTTGACAGGGGGCCCCAGGGAAACTATGGCTACACCTTC.

The chain recombines TRBV7-2 with TRBJ2-3; D might be TRBD1 (6 bases). The CDR3 sequence is 16 residues long. V was trimmed by 1 base and J by 10 bases, leaving 21 bases between them. Germline V gene sequence: CDR1 SGHTA, CDR2 FQGNSA. CDR3 amino acids: CASSLEGRGVVLPQYF. In DNA form, the CDR3 reads TGTGCCAGCAGCTTAGAGGGCAGGGGAGTGGTGCTGCCGCAGTATTTT. Looking up the rest from reference TRBV7-2 and TRBJ2-3 gives the full variable domain: GAGVSQSPSNKVTEKGKDVELRCDPISGHTALYWYRQSLGQGLEFLIYFQGNSAPDKSGLPSDRFSAERTGGSVSTLTIQRTQQEDSAVYLCASSLEGRGVVLPQYFGPGTRLTVL.